A selection of T cell receptor beta chains follows, all from one sample in a study of blood T cells in healthy people across ages. Each CDR3 protein gets one entry after TCRdb re-called the 5' RACE reads with MiXCR. Of around 500,000 distinct CDR3 sequences in the sample, less than 60% were seen once. The sample was blood. Every receptor here comes from a man older than 75 in good health. The CDR3 runs from the conserved cysteine through the conserved F or W. The D gene is left open where the match is weak. Size is omitted from some rows. Given values are once, few, many or a class for expanded clones.

len	v_gene	j_gene	abundance	d_gene	CDR3nt	CDR3aa
16	TRBV20-1	TRBJ2-3	.	.	TGCAGTGCTAGAGACGGAGCGGCGCCTCGGACAGATACGCAGTATTTT	CSARDGAAPRTDTQYF
14	TRBV5-1	TRBJ2-3	.	TRBD1	TGCGCCGGAAGGACAGGACCTAGCACAGATACGCAGTATTTT	CAGRTGPSTDTQYF
16	TRBV28	TRBJ2-1	.	TRBD1	TGTGCCAGCAGTTCCGGACAGGGAATCTCCTACAATGAGCGGTTCTTC	CASSSGQGISYNERFF
15	TRBV10-3	TRBJ2-4	.	.	TGTGCCATCAGTCCAGGGCCGCTAGCCAAAAACATTCAGTACTTC	CAISPGPLAKNIQYF
18	TRBV6-2/TRBV6-3	TRBJ1-5	.	TRBD1	TGTGCCAGCAGCTCCGACAGGGGCGAGGGGGGGGGCAATCAGCCCCAGCATTTT	CASSSDRGEGGGNQPQHF
15	TRBV28	TRBJ1-1	.	TRBD1	TGTGCCAGCAAAGGTTCAGGGGGCGCTTCCACTGAAGCTTTCTTT	CASKGSGGASTEAFF
15	TRBV6-6	TRBJ2-2	.	.	TGTGCCAGCAGTTACACAAGGACAGACACCGGGGAGCTGTTTTTT	CASSYTRTDTGELFF
13	TRBV7-3	TRBJ2-7	.	TRBD1	TGTGCCAGCAGCTTACGACAGGGCGGGGAGCAGTACTTC	CASSLRQGGEQYF
17	TRBV20-1	TRBJ2-1	.	TRBD2	TGCAGTGCTAGAGATCCCATGGGAGCGGGGCGAGTGAATGAGCAGTTCTTC	CSARDPMGAGRVNEQFF
15	TRBV2	TRBJ2-6	.	.	TGTGCCAGCAGTGAGTTGGCCTCTGGGGCCAACGTCCTGACTTTC	CASSELASGANVLTF
17	TRBV7-3	TRBJ2-1	few	TRBD2	TGTGCCAGCAGCTTATCCGGGACTAGGGCTCCCTACAATGAGCAGTTCTTC	CASSLSGTRAPYNEQFF
15	TRBV6-2/TRBV6-3	TRBJ2-1	.	TRBD2	TGTGCCAGCAGCCGACTAGCGGGAGGGATCAATGAGCAGTTCTTC	CASSRLAGGINEQFF
14	TRBV20-1	TRBJ2-3	.	.	TGCAGTGCTCGGCTACAGACTACTATGGATACGCAGTATTTT	CSARLQTTMDTQYF
14	TRBV7-2	TRBJ1-2	.	TRBD1	TGTGCCAGCAGCTCCCAGGGGGCCATGGATGGCTACACCTTC	CASSSQGAMDGYTF
14	TRBV10-3	TRBJ2-5	few	.	TGTGCCATCAGTGAGTCGGGGGGAGAGAATGAGCAGTACTTC	CAISESGGENEQYF
17	TRBV6-6	TRBJ2-7	many	.	TGTGCCAGCAGTGGCTACTCGGACCCCAGGGGTCTTGGGGAGCAGTACTTC	CASSGYSDPRGLGEQYF
14	TRBV20-1	TRBJ2-1	.	TRBD2	TGCAGTGCTGGTAGCGGGAGGGCCTTCAATGAGCAGTTCTTC	CSAGSGRAFNEQFF
15	TRBV5-1	TRBJ2-1	once	.	TGCGCCAGCAGGTTCGAGGGTGGCTCCTACAATGAGCAGTTCTTC	CASRFEGGSYNEQFF
14	TRBV10-2	TRBJ1-1	.	TRBD1	TGCGCCAGCTTGTACAGGGGGCGAATCACTGAAGCTTTCTTT	CASLYRGRITEAFF
14	TRBV6-2/TRBV6-3	TRBJ2-3	few	TRBD2	TGTGCCAGCAGGCCGTCTAGCGGGAGAGATACGCAGTATTTT	CASRPSSGRDTQYF
17	TRBV6-6	TRBJ1-5	.	.	TGTGCCAGCAGTCCACTGACGACAGGTCTCCACAATCAGCCCCAGCATTTT	CASSPLTTGLHNQPQHF
14	TRBV7-2	TRBJ2-3	few	.	TGTGCCAGCAGCTTAGCGGAGGCCACAGATACGCAGTATTTT	CASSLAEATDTQYF
17	TRBV11-2	TRBJ2-1	.	.	TGTGCCAGCAGCCGCCGAGTAGGGCCAGAGTCCTACAATGAGCAGTTCTTC	CASSRRVGPESYNEQFF
13	TRBV12-3/TRBV12-4	TRBJ1-2	.	TRBD1	TGTGCCAGCAGTCGGACAGGGGGTAGTGGCTACACCTTC	CASSRTGGSGYTF
14	TRBV11-2	TRBJ2-7	few	.	TGTGCCAGCAGCACCAGGACAGGAGGGTACGAGCAGTACTTC	CASSTRTGGYEQYF
13	TRBV24-1	TRBJ2-1	.	.	TGTGCCACCAGTGATGGGGGGATCGATGAGCAGTTCTTC	CATSDGGIDEQFF
14	TRBV5-1	TRBJ2-7	few	TRBD1	TGCGCCAGCAGCGGGGACAGGGAATTTTACGAGCAGTACTTC	CASSGDREFYEQYF
14	TRBV20-1	TRBJ2-3	.	TRBD1	TGCAGTCGAGAATACCGGGACAGGGGGAATACGCAGTATTTT	CSREYRDRGNTQYF
12	TRBV7-9	TRBJ1-4	.	.	TGTGCCAGCAGCTTTAGAGTAGAAAAACTGTTTTTT	CASSFRVEKLFF
15	TRBV20-1	TRBJ2-3	.	TRBD2	TGCAGTGCAAAGAGAGGCGGGAGGAGCACAGATACGCAGTATTTT	CSAKRGGRSTDTQYF
16	TRBV4-1	TRBJ1-2	.	.	TGCGCCAGCAGCCAAGATAAGGGACGCTCTAACTATGGCTACACCTTC	CASSQDKGRSNYGYTF
16	TRBV20-1	TRBJ2-3	.	TRBD2	TGCAGTGCTCCCGACCGACTAGCCTTAAGCACAGATACGCAGTATTTT	CSAPDRLALSTDTQYF
17	TRBV7-2	TRBJ1-4	.	.	TGTGCCAGCAGCTTAGCGCATGGAGGGTCGGCTAATGAAAAACTGTTTTTT	CASSLAHGGSANEKLFF
13	TRBV6-2/TRBV6-3	TRBJ1-4	.	.	TGTGCCAGCAGTCGCTCGGGGAATGAAAAACTGTTTTTT	CASSRSGNEKLFF
14	TRBV12-3/TRBV12-4	TRBJ2-2	.	.	TGTGCCAGCATCCCTGGGGTAAACACCGGGGAGCTGTTTTTT	CASIPGVNTGELFF
14	TRBV6-2/TRBV6-3	TRBJ2-1	.	.	TGTGCCAGCGGCCGGGGACTTGCTTACAATGAGCAGTTCTTC	CASGRGLAYNEQFF
16	TRBV25-1	TRBJ2-3	.	.	TGTGCCAGCAGTGAATGGCGGCAGGGGAACACAGATACGCAGTATTTT	CASSEWRQGNTDTQYF
15	TRBV12-3/TRBV12-4	TRBJ2-3	few	.	TGTGCCAGCAGTTTCCTGGACGGGAGAGGCGATACGCAGTATTTT	CASSFLDGRGDTQYF
15	TRBV7-9	TRBJ2-2	.	.	TGTGCCAGCAGCTCGAGAGACAGGTCTACCGGGGAGCTGTTTTTT	CASSSRDRSTGELFF
16	TRBV4-3	TRBJ2-3	.	.	TGCGCCAGCAGCCAAGATGAGGGAACCCGCACAGATACGCAGTATTTT	CASSQDEGTRTDTQYF
14	TRBV7-9	TRBJ1-6	.	.	TGTGCCAGCAGCCCACAGGGAAATAATTCACCCCTCCACTTT	CASSPQGNNSPLHF
12	TRBV12-3/TRBV12-4	TRBJ2-1	.	.	TGTGCCAGCAGTTTGGGAGACGGTGGGCAGTTCTTC	CASSLGDGGQFF
15	TRBV6-2/TRBV6-3	TRBJ2-6	.	.	TGTGCCAGCAGTTCGACGGCGGTCTGGGCCAACGTCCTGACTTTC	CASSSTAVWANVLTF
14	TRBV6-6	TRBJ1-3	.	TRBD1	TGTGCCAGCAGTTCCCAGGGGGTTGGAAACACCATATATTTT	CASSSQGVGNTIYF
15	TRBV3-1	TRBJ2-1	few	.	TGTGCCAGCAGCCCCCGCCTTGTTGGGAACAATGAGCAGTTCTTC	CASSPRLVGNNEQFF
14	TRBV29-1	TRBJ1-5	.	.	TGCAGCGTACAGACCGGCGCGGGCAATCAGCCCCAGCATTTT	CSVQTGAGNQPQHF